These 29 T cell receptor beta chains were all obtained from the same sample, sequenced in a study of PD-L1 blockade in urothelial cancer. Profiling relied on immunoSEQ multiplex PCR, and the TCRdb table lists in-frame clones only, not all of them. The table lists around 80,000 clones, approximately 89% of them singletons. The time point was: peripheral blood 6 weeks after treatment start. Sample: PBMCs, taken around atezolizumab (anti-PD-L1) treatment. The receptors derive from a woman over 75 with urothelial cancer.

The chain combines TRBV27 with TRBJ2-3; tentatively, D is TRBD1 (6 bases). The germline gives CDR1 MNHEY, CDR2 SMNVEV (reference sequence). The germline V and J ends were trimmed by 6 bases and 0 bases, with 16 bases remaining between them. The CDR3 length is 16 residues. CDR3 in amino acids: CASSPGQQHSTDTQYF. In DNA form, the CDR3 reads TGTGCCAGCAGCCCGGGACAACAACACAGCACAGATACGCAGTATTTT.

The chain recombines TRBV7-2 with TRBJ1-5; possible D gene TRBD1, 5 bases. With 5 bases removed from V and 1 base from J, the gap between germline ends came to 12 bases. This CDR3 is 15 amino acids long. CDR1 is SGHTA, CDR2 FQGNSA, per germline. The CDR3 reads CASSGGEESNQPQHF. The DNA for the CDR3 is TGTGCCAGCAGCGGGGGGGAGGAGAGCAATCAGCCCCAGCATTTT.

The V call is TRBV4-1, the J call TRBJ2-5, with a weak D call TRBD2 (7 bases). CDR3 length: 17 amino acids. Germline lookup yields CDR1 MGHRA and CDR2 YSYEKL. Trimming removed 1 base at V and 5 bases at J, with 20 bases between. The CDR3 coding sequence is TGCGCCAGCAGCCAAGGGGGGGGAGGGGGGAAGGTGGAGACCCAGTACTTC. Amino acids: CASSQGGGGGKVETQYF.

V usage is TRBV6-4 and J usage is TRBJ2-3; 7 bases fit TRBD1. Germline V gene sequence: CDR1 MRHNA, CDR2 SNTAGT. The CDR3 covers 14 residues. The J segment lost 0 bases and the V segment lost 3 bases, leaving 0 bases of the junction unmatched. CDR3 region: CASSEGQSTDTQYF. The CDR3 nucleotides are TGTGCCAGCAGTGAGGGACAGAGCACAGATACGCAGTATTTT.

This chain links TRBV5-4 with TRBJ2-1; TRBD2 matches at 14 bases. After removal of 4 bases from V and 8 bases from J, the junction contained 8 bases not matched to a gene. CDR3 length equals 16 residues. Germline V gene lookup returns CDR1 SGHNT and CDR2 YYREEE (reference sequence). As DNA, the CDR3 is TGTGCCAGCAGCCCTGGGACTAGCGGGAGTGGTTATGAGCAGTTCTTC. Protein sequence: CASSPGTSGSGYEQFF. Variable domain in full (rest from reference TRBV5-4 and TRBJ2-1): ETGVTQSPTHLIKTRGQQVTLRCSSQSGHNTVSWYQQALGQGPQFIFQYYREEENGRGNFPPRFSGLQFPNYSSELNVNALELDDSALYLCASSPGTSGSGYEQFFGPGTRLTVL.

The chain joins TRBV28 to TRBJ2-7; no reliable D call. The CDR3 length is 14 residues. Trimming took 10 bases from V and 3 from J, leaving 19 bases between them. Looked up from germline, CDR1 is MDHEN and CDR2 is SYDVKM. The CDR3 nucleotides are TGTGCCACGCTTAATATGAGACACAGCTACGAGCAGTACTTC. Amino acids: CATLNMRHSYEQYF.

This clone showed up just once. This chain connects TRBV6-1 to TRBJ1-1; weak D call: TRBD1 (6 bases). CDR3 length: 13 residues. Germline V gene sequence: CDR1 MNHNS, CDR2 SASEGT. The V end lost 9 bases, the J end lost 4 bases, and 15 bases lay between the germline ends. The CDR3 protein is CASAQTQGTEAFF. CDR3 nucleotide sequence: TGTGCCAGTGCCCAAACACAGGGCACTGAAGCTTTCTTT.

Here the CDR3 reads CASSSTSGPSETQYF. CDR3 DNA sequence: TGTGCCAGCAGCTCAACTAGCGGGCCCTCGGAGACCCAGTACTTC. The chain is built from TRBV5-4 and TRBJ2-5; TRBD2 matches at 9 bases. This CDR3 has 15 amino acids. Germline CDR1 SGHNT, CDR2 YYREEE (reference sequence). J lost 5 bases, V lost 3 bases, and 8 bases had no gene match. The variable domain in full, with the rest retrieved from reference TRBV5-4 and TRBJ2-5, is ETGVTQSPTHLIKTRGQQVTLRCSSQSGHNTVSWYQQALGQGPQFIFQYYREEENGRGNFPPRFSGLQFPNYSSELNVNALELDDSALYLCASSSTSGPSETQYFGPGTRLLVL.

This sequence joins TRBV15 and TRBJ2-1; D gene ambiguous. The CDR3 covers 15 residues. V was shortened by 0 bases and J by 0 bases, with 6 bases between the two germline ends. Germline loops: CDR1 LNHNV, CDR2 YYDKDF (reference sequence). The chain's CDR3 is CATSRDPSSYNEQFF. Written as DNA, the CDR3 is TGTGCCACCAGCAGAGATCCCAGCTCCTACAATGAGCAGTTCTTC.

The CDR3 DNA sequence: TGTGCCAGCAGTGAAGGGCAGGGGAATGAAAAACTGTTTTTT. It is translated as CASSEGQGNEKLFF. This chain links TRBV2 with TRBJ1-4; D is possibly TRBD1 (6 bases). The V and J ends lost 1 base and 5 bases respectively, with 8 bases between them. There are 14 residues in the CDR3. Looked up from germline, CDR1 is SNHLY and CDR2 is FYNNEI.

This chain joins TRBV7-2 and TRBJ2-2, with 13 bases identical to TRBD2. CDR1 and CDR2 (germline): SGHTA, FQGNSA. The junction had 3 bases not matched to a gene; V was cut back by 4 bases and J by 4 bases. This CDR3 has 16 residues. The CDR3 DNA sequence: TGTGCCAGCAGCTCCGGACTAGCGGGAGCCACCGGGGAGCTGTTTTTT. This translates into CASSSGLAGATGELFF.

CDR3 amino acids: CASSQGENQPQHF. In nucleotides, the CDR3 is TGTGCCAGCAGCCAAGGGGAGAATCAGCCCCAGCATTTT. V and J are TRBV4-2 and TRBJ1-5; D unclear. This CDR3 spans 13 amino acids. Looked up from germline, CDR1 is LGHNA and CDR2 is YNFKEQ. V was clipped by 1 base and J by 4 bases, with 5 bases between them.

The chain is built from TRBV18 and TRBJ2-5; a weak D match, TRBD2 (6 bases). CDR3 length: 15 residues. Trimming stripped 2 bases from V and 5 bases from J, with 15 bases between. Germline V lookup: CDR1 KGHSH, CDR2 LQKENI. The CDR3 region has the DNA TGTGCCAGCTCACCAGCTACCGGGACTCGGGAGACCCAGTACTTC. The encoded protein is CASSPATGTRETQYF.

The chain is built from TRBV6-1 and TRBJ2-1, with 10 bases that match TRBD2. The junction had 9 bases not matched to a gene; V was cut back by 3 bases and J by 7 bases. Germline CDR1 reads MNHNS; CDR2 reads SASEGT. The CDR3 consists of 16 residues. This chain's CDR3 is CASSETLAGVGNEQFF. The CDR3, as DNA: TGTGCCAGCAGTGAGACTCTAGCGGGAGTAGGTAATGAGCAGTTCTTC.

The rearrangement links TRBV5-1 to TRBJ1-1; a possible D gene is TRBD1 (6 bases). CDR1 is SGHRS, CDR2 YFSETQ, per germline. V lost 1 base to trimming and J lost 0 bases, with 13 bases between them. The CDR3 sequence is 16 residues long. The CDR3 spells CASSLPAGVMNTEAFF. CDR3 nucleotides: TGCGCCAGCAGCTTGCCTGCAGGGGTGATGAACACTGAAGCTTTCTTT.

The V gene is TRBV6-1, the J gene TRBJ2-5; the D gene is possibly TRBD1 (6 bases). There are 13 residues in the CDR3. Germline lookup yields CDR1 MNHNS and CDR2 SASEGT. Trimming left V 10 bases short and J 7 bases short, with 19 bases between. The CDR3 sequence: CAIGQTLGRTQYF. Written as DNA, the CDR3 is TGTGCCATCGGACAGACACTAGGTCGGACCCAGTACTTC.

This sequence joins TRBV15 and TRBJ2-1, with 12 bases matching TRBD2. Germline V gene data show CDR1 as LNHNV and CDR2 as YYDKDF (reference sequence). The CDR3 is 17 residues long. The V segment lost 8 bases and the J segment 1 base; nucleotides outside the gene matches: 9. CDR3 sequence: CATRGTSGSVSYNEQFF. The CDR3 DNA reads TGTGCCACCCGCGGGACTAGCGGGTCCGTGTCCTACAATGAGCAGTTCTTC.

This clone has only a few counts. The CDR3 bases are TGTGCCAGCAGCCGGGGACAGGGATGGTATAATGAGCAGTTCTTC. This codes for CASSRGQGWYNEQFF. This chain joins TRBV14 and TRBJ2-1; 9 nucleotides align to TRBD1. J lost 7 bases, V lost 4 bases, and 8 bases had no gene match. Germline assignment: CDR1 SGHDN and CDR2 FVKESK. The CDR3 consists of 15 residues.

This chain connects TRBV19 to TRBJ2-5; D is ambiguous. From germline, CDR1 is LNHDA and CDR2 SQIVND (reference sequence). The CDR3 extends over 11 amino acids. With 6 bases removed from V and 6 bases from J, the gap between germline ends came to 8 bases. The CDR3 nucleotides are TGTGCCAGTAGCACTTCAAAGACCCAGTACTTC. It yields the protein CASSTSKTQYF.

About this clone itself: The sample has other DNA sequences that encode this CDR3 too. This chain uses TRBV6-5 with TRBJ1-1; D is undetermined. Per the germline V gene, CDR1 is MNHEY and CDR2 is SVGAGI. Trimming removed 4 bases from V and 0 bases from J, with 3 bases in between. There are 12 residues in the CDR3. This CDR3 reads CASSSVNTEAFF. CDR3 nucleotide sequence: TGTGCCAGCAGTTCGGTGAACACTGAAGCTTTCTTT.

Here the CDR3 DNA reads TGTGCCAGCAGTTTAGACAGGGTCAATCAGCCCCAGCATTTT. As protein: CASSLDRVNQPQHF. J is TRBJ1-5 and V is TRBV27; 7 bases align to TRBD1. Trimming removed 2 bases from V and 3 bases from J; junction bases left unmatched: 1. There are 14 residues in the CDR3. Germline V lookup: CDR1 MNHEY, CDR2 SMNVEV (reference sequence).

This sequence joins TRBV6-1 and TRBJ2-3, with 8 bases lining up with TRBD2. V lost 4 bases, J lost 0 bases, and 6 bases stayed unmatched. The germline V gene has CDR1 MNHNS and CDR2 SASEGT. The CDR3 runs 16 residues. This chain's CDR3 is CASSGWTSRSTDTQYF. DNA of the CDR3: TGTGCCAGCAGTGGTTGGACTAGCAGGAGCACAGATACGCAGTATTTT.

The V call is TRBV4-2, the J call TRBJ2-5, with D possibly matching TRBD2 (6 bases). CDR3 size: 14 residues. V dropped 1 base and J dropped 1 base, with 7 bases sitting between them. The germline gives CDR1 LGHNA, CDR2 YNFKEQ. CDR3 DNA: TGTGCCAGCAGCCAAGTTAGCGGCCAAGAGACCCAGTACTTC. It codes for CASSQVSGQETQYF.

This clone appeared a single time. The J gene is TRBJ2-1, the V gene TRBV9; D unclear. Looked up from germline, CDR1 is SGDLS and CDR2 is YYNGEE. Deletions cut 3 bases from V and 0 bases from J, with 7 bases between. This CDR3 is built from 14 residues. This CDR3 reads CASSATNSYNEQFF. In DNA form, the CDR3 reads TGTGCCAGCAGCGCGACAAACTCCTACAATGAGCAGTTCTTC.

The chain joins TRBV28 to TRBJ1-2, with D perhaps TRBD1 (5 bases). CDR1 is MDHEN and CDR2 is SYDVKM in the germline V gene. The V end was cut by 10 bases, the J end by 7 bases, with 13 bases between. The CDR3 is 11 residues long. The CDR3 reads CATARVGGYTF. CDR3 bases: TGTGCCACCGCCAGGGTGGGTGGCTACACCTTC.

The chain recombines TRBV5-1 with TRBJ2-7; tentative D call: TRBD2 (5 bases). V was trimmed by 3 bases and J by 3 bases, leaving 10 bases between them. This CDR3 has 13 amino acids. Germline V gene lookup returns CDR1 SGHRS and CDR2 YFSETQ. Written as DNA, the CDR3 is TGCGCCAGCAGCTCAAACCGGGGCTACGAGCAGTACTTC. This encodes CASSSNRGYEQYF.

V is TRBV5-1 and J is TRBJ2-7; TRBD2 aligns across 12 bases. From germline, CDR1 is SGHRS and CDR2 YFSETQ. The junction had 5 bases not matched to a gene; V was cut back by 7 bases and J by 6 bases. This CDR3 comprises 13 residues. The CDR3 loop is CASAGTSGFEQYF. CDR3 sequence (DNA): TGCGCCAGCGCCGGGACTAGCGGGTTCGAGCAGTACTTC.

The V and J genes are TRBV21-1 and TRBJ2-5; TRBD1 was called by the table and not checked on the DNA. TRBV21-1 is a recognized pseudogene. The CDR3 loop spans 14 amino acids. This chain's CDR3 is CASRPSTGGETQYF. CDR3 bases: TGTGCCAGCAGGCCGTCAACAGGGGGAGAGACCCAGTACTTC.

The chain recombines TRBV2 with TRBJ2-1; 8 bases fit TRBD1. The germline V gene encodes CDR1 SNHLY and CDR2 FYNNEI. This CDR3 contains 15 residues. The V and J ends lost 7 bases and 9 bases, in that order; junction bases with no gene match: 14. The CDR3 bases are TGTGCCAGCACACTCGACAGGGGCAGTAATAGTGAGCAGTTCTTC. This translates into CASTLDRGSNSEQFF.